This TCR beta chain appears in the sequencing data of a study of blood T cell repertoires in COVID-19. Overall study context: COVID-19 samples from acute and convalescent phases originated in the United States, Italy and Spain. T cells, B-cell-depleted T cells, or PBMCs provided the cDNA or gDNA that served as material.

Original analysis: Researchers report that nucleated cell counts were estimated from reference gene primer amplification. This table comes from immunoSEQ multiplex PCR, and its TCRdb copy is limited to in-frame clones, with some not included. The D gene and trimming were derived from the DNA, and the V and J assignments and clone size from that table. The sample lists roughly 84,000 clones; 65% to 85% were seen once. Per germline, CDR1 ENHRY and CDR2 SYGVKD. The CDR3 contains 18 residues. V dropped 8 bases and J dropped 0; count of bases not matched to a gene: 17. Sequenced material: peripheral blood. The chain is built from TRBV10-3 and TRBJ2-5, with 8 bases identical to TRBD1. The TCR sequence derives from a woman aged 80 or older with acute or convalescent COVID-19. DNA of the CDR3: TGTGCCATCCCCGGACAGGGTAGTGGCCTAATAAACCAAGAGACCCAGTACTTC. It specifies CAIPGQGSGLINQETQYF.